This entry lists 31 T cell receptor beta chains sequenced from one sample in a study of T cell responses to AZD1222 COVID-19 vaccine. Measured with immunoSEQ multiplex PCR; TCRdb has only the in-frame clones, and not every one. The table shows over 90,000 clones, with 70% to 90% occurring only once. The source was peripheral blood, collected on day 0 of AZD1222 vaccination. These receptors were obtained from an adult in good health.

The chain joins TRBV6-5 to TRBJ1-6; weak D call: TRBD1 (5 bases). Trimming left V 3 bases short and J 7 bases short, with 13 bases between. Germline CDR1 reads MNHEY; CDR2 reads SVGAGI. The CDR3 is 15 amino acids. The CDR3 here is CASSYSPGNNSPLHF. CDR3 DNA sequence: TGTGCCAGCAGTTATTCCCCAGGGAACAATTCACCCCTCCACTTT.

The rearrangement links TRBV28 to TRBJ1-2; tentative D call: TRBD1 (6 bases). The V and J ends lost 2 bases and 1 base respectively, with 14 bases between them. The CDR3 is 16 residues long. In germline, CDR1 is MDHEN, CDR2 SYDVKM. The CDR3 nucleotides are TGTGCCAGCAGTTTAGGGGGTGCAGGGGTTAACTATGGCTACACCTTC. It encodes CASSLGGAGVNYGYTF.

The chain combines TRBV7-2 with TRBJ2-7, with D maybe TRBD2 (6 bases). CDR3 length: 14 residues. Looked up from germline, CDR1 is SGHTA and CDR2 is FQGNSA. The V end was cut by 6 bases, the J end by 6 bases, with 18 bases between. The CDR3 sequence: CASSSGRGVGEQYF. The CDR3 DNA reads TGTGCCAGCAGTAGCGGTAGGGGTGTTGGCGAGCAGTACTTC.

CDR3 protein: CASSLGGSPAGHNEQFF. The CDR3, as DNA: TGTGCCAGCAGCTTAGGGGGGAGTCCAGCGGGCCACAATGAGCAGTTCTTC. The chain is built from TRBV7-2 and TRBJ2-1; D might be TRBD2 (6 bases). V was cut by 1 base and J by 5 bases, with 18 bases left in between. This CDR3 contains 17 residues. Per germline, CDR1 SGHTA and CDR2 FQGNSA.

The CDR3 reads CASSQQGDAGELFF. In nucleotides, the CDR3 is TGCGCCAGCAGTCAACAAGGGGACGCCGGGGAGCTGTTTTTT. V is TRBV23-1 and J is TRBJ2-2; tentatively, D is TRBD1 or TRBD2 (5 bases each). TRBV23-1 is identified as an open reading frame with a role that is uncertain. The CDR3 is 14 residues long. With 2 bases removed from V and 6 bases from J, the gap between germline ends came to 10 bases.

The gene calls are TRBV5-6 and TRBJ2-2; D is unresolved. Looked up from germline, CDR1 is SGHDT and CDR2 is YYEEEE. Trimming stripped 4 bases from V and 3 bases from J, with 7 bases between. This CDR3 comprises 13 residues. CDR3 amino acids: CASSRPDTGELFF. The CDR3 DNA sequence: TGTGCCAGCAGCCGACCAGACACCGGGGAGCTGTTTTTT.

Only one count was recorded for this clone. The genes are TRBV5-1 and TRBJ1-1; TRBD1 might be the D (5 bases). Germline V gene data show CDR1 as SGHRS and CDR2 as YFSETQ. Trimming shortened V by 0 bases and J by 10 bases, and 13 bases separated the two germline ends. The CDR3 is 13 residues long. The CDR3 loop reads CASSLGQNLGAFF. CDR3 DNA: TGCGCCAGCAGCTTGGGACAGAACCTTGGAGCTTTCTTT. The full variable domain, with the rest looked up from reference TRBV5-1 and TRBJ1-1, is KAGVTQTPRYLIKTRGQQVTLSCSPISGHRSVSWYQQTPGQGLQFLFEYFSETQRNKGNFPGRFSGRQFSNSRSEMNVSTLELGDSALYLCASSLGQNLGAFFGQGTRLTVV.

The V gene is TRBV5-6, the J gene TRBJ2-1, with TRBD1 matching over 8 bases. Unmatched junction bases numbered 6, after V lost 4 bases and J lost 3 bases. The CDR3 length is 15 residues. The germline CDR1 and CDR2 sequences are SGHDT and YYEEEE. The CDR3 DNA reads TGTGCCAGCAGCAAACGGGACAGGATCTACAATGAGCAGTTCTTC. This gives the protein CASSKRDRIYNEQFF.

A few counts support this clone. V and J are TRBV6-4 and TRBJ1-1; D remains ambiguous. The CDR3 is made up of 14 amino acids. The V end lost 2 bases, the J end lost 2 bases, and 9 bases lay between the germline ends. The germline V gene encodes CDR1 MRHNA and CDR2 SNTAGT. The CDR3 loop reads CASSDGNRNTEAFF. DNA of the CDR3: TGTGCCAGCAGTGACGGAAACAGAAACACTGAAGCTTTCTTT.

This sequence joins TRBV9 and TRBJ2-1; D gene uncertain. Germline V gene lookup returns CDR1 SGDLS and CDR2 YYNGEE. The V gene lost 0 bases and the J gene lost 1 base, with 5 bases spanning the gap. This CDR3 spans 14 amino acids. CDR3 residues: CASSVGWSYNEQFF. The CDR3 DNA reads as TGTGCCAGCAGCGTAGGTTGGTCCTACAATGAGCAGTTCTTC.

The chain links TRBV5-3 to TRBJ2-3, with TRBD1 matching 8 bases. TRBV5-3 is classed as an ORF, of uncertain function. The CDR3 loop spans 19 amino acids. J gave up 2 bases and V 5 bases, and 19 bases lay outside the gene matches. The CDR3 coding sequence is TGTGCCAGAAGTTATTACATACCTTTCTGGGACAGGCACACAGATACGCAGTATTTT. It codes for CARSYYIPFWDRHTDTQYF.

The chain recombines TRBV28 with TRBJ2-6; D gene unclear. CDR1 and CDR2 (germline): MDHEN, SYDVKM. The CDR3 totals 17 residues. Trimming left V 10 bases short and J 0 bases short, with 19 bases between. DNA of the CDR3: TGTGCCACCCTCGAACCCGCCCCCGACTCTGGGGCCAACGTCCTGACTTTC. This codes for CATLEPAPDSGANVLTF.

The genes are TRBV27 and TRBJ1-5; no clear D. Trimming removed 10 bases from V and 2 bases from J, with 9 bases in between. This CDR3 has 12 residues. CDR1 is MNHEY, CDR2 SMNVEV, per germline (reference sequence). The DNA for the CDR3 is TGTGCCACCCCATGGGGCAATCAGCCCCAGCATTTT. It codes for CATPWGNQPQHF.

The CDR3 bases are TGCGCCAGCAGCTTGGCCAGGGGGAGTGAAAAACTGTTTTTT. It is translated as CASSLARGSEKLFF. The chain has TRBV5-1 and TRBJ1-4, with TRBD1 identical over 7 bases. V was clipped by 0 bases and J by 7 bases; unmatched bases: 3. This CDR3 spans 14 amino acids. Germline V CDR1 and CDR2: SGHRS, YFSETQ.

This clone showed up just a few times. This chain connects TRBV25-1 to TRBJ1-1; D is unresolved. The CDR3 is 14 residues long. Germline V gives CDR1 MGHDK, CDR2 SYGVNS. Deletions cut 4 bases from V and 1 base from J, with 10 bases between. The CDR3 coding sequence is TGTGCCAGCAGTGGAAGTACATCGAACACTGAAGCTTTCTTT. It is translated as CASSGSTSNTEAFF.

This clone was observed a few times. The genes are TRBV27 and TRBJ1-1, with a possible D match to TRBD1 (5 bases). Trimming left V 4 bases short and J 1 base short, with 7 bases between. This CDR3 contains 13 residues. Germline CDR1 and CDR2: MNHEY and SMNVEV (reference sequence). CDR3 in DNA: TGTGCCAGCAGTTGGGGGGGGAACACTGAAGCTTTCTTT. Translation: CASSWGGNTEAFF.

The J gene is TRBJ2-3, the V gene TRBV5-1; no firm D call. Germline V lookup: CDR1 SGHRS, CDR2 YFSETQ. The CDR3 totals 16 residues. V was trimmed by 0 bases and J by 1 base, leaving 12 bases between them. The CDR3 DNA follows: TGCGCCAGCAGCTTGGGGCCTACAGTCGGCACAGATACGCAGTATTTT. Its translation: CASSLGPTVGTDTQYF.

DNA for the CDR3: TGTGCCAGTAGACCCATAGGGAGTTATAGCAATCAGCCCCAGCATTTT. Translated: CASRPIGSYSNQPQHF. The V gene is TRBV19, the J gene TRBJ1-5; D unclear. CDR1 and CDR2 from the germline V gene are LNHDA and SQIVND (reference sequence). V lost 6 bases and J 0 bases, leaving 15 bases between the germline ends. The CDR3 runs 16 residues. Full variable domain (missing parts from reference TRBV19 and TRBJ1-5): DGGITQSPKYLFRKEGQNVTLSCEQNLNHDAMYWYRQDPGQGLRLIYYSQIVNDFQKGDIAEGYSVSREKKESFPLTVTSAQKNPTAFYLCASRPIGSYSNQPQHFGDGTRLSIL.

The V gene is TRBV11-3, the J gene TRBJ1-6, with a possible D match to TRBD1 (5 bases). Germline CDR1 reads SGHNT; CDR2 reads YENEEA. The CDR3 consists of 15 residues. V shed 5 bases and J shed 4 bases, with 12 bases lying between them. CDR3 sequence: CASSPPGLYNSPLHF. As DNA, the CDR3 is TGTGCCAGCAGCCCCCCGGGACTTTATAATTCACCCCTCCACTTT.

The V gene is TRBV5-1, the J gene TRBJ2-2; TRBD2 aligns across 8 bases. Germline V gene lookup returns CDR1 SGHRS and CDR2 YFSETQ. The CDR3 covers 15 residues. The V and J ends lost 6 bases and 4 bases, in that order; junction bases with no gene match: 8. The CDR3 spells CASMSSGASTGELFF. The CDR3 DNA follows: TGCGCCAGCATGAGTAGCGGGGCGAGCACCGGGGAGCTGTTTTTT.

V is TRBV6-5 and J is TRBJ1-1, with a possible D match to TRBD1 (6 bases). The germline CDR1 and CDR2 sequences are MNHEY and SVGAGI. CDR3 length: 14 amino acids. V dropped 6 bases and J dropped 5 bases, with 16 bases sitting between them. The CDR3 is CASRSRGARTEAFF. CDR3 nucleotides: TGTGCCAGCAGATCCCGGGGGGCGCGAACTGAAGCTTTCTTT.

The chain is built from TRBV5-6 and TRBJ2-3, with TRBD2 as a possible D gene (5 bases). The CDR3 loop spans 15 amino acids. With 4 bases removed from V and 0 bases from J, the gap between germline ends came to 12 bases. Germline CDR1 reads SGHDT; CDR2 reads YYEEEE. The CDR3 here is CASSPRVASTDTQYF. CDR3 in DNA: TGTGCCAGCAGCCCGCGGGTAGCTAGCACAGATACGCAGTATTTT. Filled out from reference TRBV5-6 and TRBJ2-3, the complete variable domain reads DAGVTQSPTHLIKTRGQQVTLRCSPKSGHDTVSWYQQALGQGPQFIFQYYEEEERQRGNFPDRFSGHQFPNYSSELNVNALLLGDSALYLCASSPRVASTDTQYFGPGTRLTVL.

This chain uses TRBV23-1 with TRBJ2-1; D might be TRBD1 or TRBD2, each matching 5 bases. TRBV23-1 is noted as an ORF with a role that remains uncertain. The CDR3 loop spans 15 amino acids. V was cut by 0 bases and J by 4 bases, with 10 bases left in between. This CDR3 is CASSQSGVPYNEQFF. CDR3 DNA: TGCGCCAGCAGTCAATCGGGGGTCCCTTACAATGAGCAGTTCTTC.

The chain couples TRBV2 to TRBJ1-3; 9 bases map to TRBD1. CDR1 is SNHLY, CDR2 FYNNEI, per germline. After removal of 6 bases from V and 7 bases from J, the junction contained 7 bases not matched to a gene. The CDR3 totals 14 residues. The CDR3 bases are TGTGCCAGCAGAGGGGACAGGGTGGCCAACACCATATATTTT. Translating it yields CASRGDRVANTIYF.

The chain joins TRBV30 to TRBJ1-4, with D tentatively TRBD1 (6 bases). The germline V gene encodes CDR1 GTSNPN and CDR2 SVGIG (reference sequence). The V and J ends lost 1 base and 4 bases respectively, with 10 bases between them. The CDR3 totals 14 residues. The CDR3 is CAWSEGGNNEKLFF. As DNA, the CDR3 is TGTGCCTGGAGTGAGGGGGGTAATAATGAAAAACTGTTTTTT.

CDR3 nucleotide sequence: TGTGCCATCATGGACACCACTAACTATGGCTACACCTTC. Its translation: CAIMDTTNYGYTF. The chain carries TRBV10-3 and TRBJ1-2; D is perhaps TRBD1 (5 bases). The V end was cut by 7 bases, the J end by 0 bases, with 9 bases between. This CDR3 is 13 amino acids long. Per the germline V gene, CDR1 is ENHRY and CDR2 is SYGVKD.

V is TRBV18 and J is TRBJ2-3; TRBD2 might be the D (6 bases). The germline V and J ends were trimmed by 8 bases and 6 bases, with 15 bases remaining between them. Germline V CDR1 and CDR2: KGHSH, LQKENI. CDR3 size: 13 residues. This CDR3 is CASPRDFADTQYF. CDR3 sequence (DNA): TGTGCCAGCCCCCGGGACTTCGCGGATACGCAGTATTTT.

The chain uses TRBV6-5 and TRBJ2-7; 8 positions agree with TRBD1. CDR1 is MNHEY, CDR2 SVGAGI, per germline. Trimming took 5 bases from V and 2 from J; bases not matched to a gene: 2. The CDR3 contains 13 residues. This CDR3 is CASSPTGAYEQYF. The DNA for the CDR3 is TGTGCCAGCAGTCCGACAGGGGCCTACGAGCAGTACTTC.

This chain joins TRBV3-1 (or the pseudogene TRBV3-2) and TRBJ2-7; D remains ambiguous. Looked up from germline, CDR1 is LGHDT and CDR2 is YNNKEL (reference sequence). The CDR3 contains 12 residues. V lost 4 bases and J 7 bases, leaving 11 bases between the germline ends. The CDR3 is CASSLQVSEQYF. The CDR3 nucleotides are TGTGCCAGCAGCCTTCAGGTTTCGGAGCAGTACTTC.

The V call is TRBV5-4, the J call TRBJ2-4, with D perhaps matching TRBD1 or TRBD2 (5 bases each). Germline CDR1 is SGHNT and CDR2 is YYREEE (reference sequence). The ends were cut back, 3 bases at V and 6 bases at J, with 13 bases in the middle. The CDR3 runs to 14 residues. In DNA, the CDR3 is TGTGCCAGCAGCTCCCCTGGGGACGCAAACATTCAGTACTTC. Its protein product is CASSSPGDANIQYF.

This chain joins TRBV5-5 and TRBJ2-3; tentative D call: TRBD2 (6 bases). Between the trimmed V and J ends, which lost 8 bases and 2 bases, there was a span of 12 bases. CDR1 is SGHKS and CDR2 is YYEKEE in the germline V gene (reference sequence). CDR3 size: 13 residues. The chain's CDR3 is CASPGEDTDTQYF. The CDR3, as DNA: TGTGCCAGTCCTGGGGAGGACACAGATACGCAGTATTTT. Full variable domain (rest looked up from reference TRBV5-5 and TRBJ2-3): DAGVTQSPTHLIKTRGQQVTLRCSPISGHKSVSWYQQVLGQGPQFIFQYYEKEERGRGNFPDRFSARQFPNYSSELNVNALLLGDSALYLCASPGEDTDTQYFGPGTRLTVL.